Presented here are 19 T cell receptor beta chains from one specimen sequenced in a study of blood T cell repertoires in COVID-19. The repertoire was sequenced with immunoSEQ multiplex PCR; TCRdb's copy has only in-frame clones and lacks some. This repertoire shows about 100,000 clones, around 90% found once; its top ten account for 1% to 1.5%. The sample was peripheral blood. The source of these receptors is a woman in her 30s with acute or convalescent COVID-19.

The V and J genes are TRBV29-1 and TRBJ2-1; TRBD2 matches at 13 bases. V shed 4 bases, J shed 5 bases, and the junction held 5 bases outside the gene matches. Germline-derived CDR1 and CDR2 are SQVTM and ANQGSEA. The CDR3 is made up of 15 amino acids. CDR3 DNA: TGCAGCGTTGGGCCGGGACTAGCGGGGCACAATGAGCAGTTCTTC. It encodes CSVGPGLAGHNEQFF.

This chain connects TRBV2 to TRBJ1-4, with 9 bases lining up with TRBD1. The ends lost 8 bases at V and 13 bases at J; junction bases unmatched: 8. The CDR3 totals 12 residues. Germline CDR1 and CDR2: SNHLY and FYNNEI. The CDR3 region has the DNA TGTGCCAGCCTCGGGGGGACAGGGACACTGTTTTTT. Translation: CASLGGTGTLFF.

This clone was counted a single time. V gene TRBV9 combines with J gene TRBJ2-7, with TRBD1 identical over 7 bases. The germline CDR1 and CDR2 sequences are SGDLS and YYNGEE. The trim removed 0 bases at V and 7 bases at J, leaving 7 bases unmatched. The CDR3 runs to 14 residues. The CDR3 nucleotides read TGTGCCAGCAGCGTAGAAGGGGGCGTGGAGGAGCAGTACTTC. Protein product: CASSVEGGVEEQYF.

The chain is built from TRBV5-5 and TRBJ2-2, with a tentative D call TRBD1 (5 bases). V lost 5 bases and J lost 7, with 24 bases in between. The CDR3 is 17 residues long. Germline CDR1 reads SGHKS; CDR2 reads YYEKEE (reference sequence). CDR3 amino acids: CASSRTPELPSGGELFF. CDR3 sequence (DNA): TGTGCCAGCAGTAGGACACCTGAATTACCTTCGGGCGGGGAGCTGTTTTTT.

The count of this clone is one. V and J are TRBV19 and TRBJ2-1, with TRBD2 as a possible D gene (5 bases). The ends were cut back, 5 bases at V and 3 bases at J, with 14 bases in the middle. Germline CDR1 is LNHDA and CDR2 is SQIVND (reference sequence). CDR3 length: 15 amino acids. CDR3 DNA: TGTGCCAGTAGTGTCGATCCCGGAGGCTACAATGAGCAGTTCTTC. It specifies CASSVDPGGYNEQFF. Full variable domain (outside the CDR3, taken from reference TRBV19 and TRBJ2-1): DGGITQSPKYLFRKEGQNVTLSCEQNLNHDAMYWYRQDPGQGLRLIYYSQIVNDFQKGDIAEGYSVSREKKESFPLTVTSAQKNPTAFYLCASSVDPGGYNEQFFGPGTRLTVL.

The genes are TRBV3-1 (or the pseudogene TRBV3-2) and TRBJ2-7; TRBD2 matches at 8 bases. Germline V gene sequence: CDR1 LGHDT, CDR2 YNNKEL (reference sequence). CDR3 length equals 15 residues. V gave up 4 bases and J gave up 3 bases; unmatched junction bases: 8. The CDR3 nucleotides read TGTGCCAGCAGCCCAATAGCGGGGACCAACTACGAGCAGTACTTC. Translation gives CASSPIAGTNYEQYF.

The chain couples TRBV25-1 to TRBJ2-7; 8 bases match TRBD1. V dropped 4 bases and J dropped 3; count of bases not matched to a gene: 11. The CDR3 is 16 residues long. Looked up from germline, CDR1 is MGHDK and CDR2 is SYGVNS. CDR3 DNA: TGTGCCAGCAGTGGTTACAAAGGGACAGGATTCTACGAGCAGTACTTC. Protein product: CASSGYKGTGFYEQYF.

The chain carries TRBV16 and TRBJ1-1, with TRBD1 identical over 7 bases. Germline CDR1 reads KGHSY; CDR2 reads FQNENV. The CDR3 loop spans 15 amino acids. With V trimmed by 1 base and J by 5 bases, 7 bases remained unmatched. The CDR3 sequence is CASSQFGGGDTEAFF. The DNA of the CDR3 is TGTGCCAGCAGCCAATTTGGAGGGGGCGATACTGAAGCTTTCTTT.

The chain uses TRBV27 and TRBJ1-2, with D perhaps TRBD1 (6 bases). V was cut by 5 bases and J by 7 bases, with 11 bases left in between. Germline lookup yields CDR1 MNHEY and CDR2 SMNVEV (reference sequence). The CDR3 runs to 12 residues. The CDR3 DNA reads as TGTGCCAGCAGTAAACAGGGTAGTGGCTACACCTTC. The encoded protein is CASSKQGSGYTF.

The V gene is TRBV7-3, the J gene TRBJ1-1; 7 bases align to TRBD1. The CDR3 consists of 14 residues. The germline gives CDR1 SGHTA, CDR2 FQGTGA. Losses at the gene ends were 5 bases for V and 1 base for J; bases not matched to a gene: 4. For the CDR3, the DNA is TGTGCCAGCAGCCTAGGGACAGCGAACACTGAAGCTTTCTTT. Translated, it gives CASSLGTANTEAFF.

The V gene is TRBV7-8, the J gene TRBJ1-3, with unresolved D. CDR1 SGHVS and CDR2 FQNEAQ come from the germline V gene. The V end was cut by 5 bases, the J end by 4 bases, with 18 bases between. The CDR3 runs to 16 residues. The CDR3 sequence: CASSPNRPSEGNTIYF. The CDR3 bases are TGTGCCAGCAGCCCAAACCGACCCTCGGAGGGAAACACCATATATTTT. Variable domain in full (rest from reference TRBV7-8 and TRBJ1-3): GAGVSQSPRYKVAKRGQDVALRCDPISGHVSLFWYQQALGQGPEFLTYFQNEAQLDKSGLPSDRFFAERPEGSVSTLKIQRTQQEDSAVYLCASSPNRPSEGNTIYFGEGSWLTVV.

CDR3 coding DNA: TGTGCCAGCAGCCCAGGGGCGGGGGGTGACACCGGGGAGCTGTTTTTT. This encodes CASSPGAGGDTGELFF. J is TRBJ2-2 and V is TRBV9, with 8 bases that match TRBD2. Losses at the gene ends were 4 bases for V and 3 bases for J; bases not matched to a gene: 8. The length of the CDR3 is 16 residues. Germline V lookup: CDR1 SGDLS, CDR2 YYNGEE.

The genes are TRBV28 and TRBJ1-1, with unresolved D. Germline CDR1 reads MDHEN; CDR2 reads SYDVKM. The CDR3 covers 13 residues. The V end lost 3 bases, the J end lost 3 bases, and 8 bases lay between the germline ends. Written as DNA, the CDR3 is TGTGCCAGCAGTTTGAAGAGGGACACTGAAGCTTTCTTT. Translated, it gives CASSLKRDTEAFF. Together with reference TRBV28 and TRBJ1-1, the CDR3 gives the full variable domain: DVKVTQSSRYLVKRTGEKVFLECVQDMDHENMFWYRQDPGLGLRLIYFSYDVKMKEKGDIPEGYSVSREKKERFSLILESASTNQTSMYLCASSLKRDTEAFFGQGTRLTVV.

V gene TRBV9 combines with J gene TRBJ2-2; D not certain. V was pared by 0 bases and J by 4 bases, with 13 bases between. The CDR3 has 16 amino acids. Germline V lookup: CDR1 SGDLS, CDR2 YYNGEE. CDR3 in amino acids: CASSVVTTHRTGELFF. The CDR3 DNA follows: TGTGCCAGCAGCGTAGTGACAACCCATCGCACCGGGGAGCTGTTTTTT.

The chain uses TRBV28 and TRBJ1-5; D call uncertain. The CDR3 is 18 amino acids. V dropped 2 bases and J dropped 5 bases, with 22 bases sitting between them. Germline V gives CDR1 MDHEN, CDR2 SYDVKM. CDR3: CASSLGLMLGSFDQPQHF. The CDR3 region has the DNA TGTGCCAGCAGTTTAGGATTAATGCTAGGGAGTTTCGATCAGCCCCAGCATTTT. Filled out from reference TRBV28 and TRBJ1-5, the complete variable domain reads DVKVTQSSRYLVKRTGEKVFLECVQDMDHENMFWYRQDPGLGLRLIYFSYDVKMKEKGDIPEGYSVSREKKERFSLILESASTNQTSMYLCASSLGLMLGSFDQPQHFGDGTRLSIL.

The V gene is TRBV7-9, the J gene TRBJ1-1; tentative D call: TRBD1 (6 bases). Trimming shortened V by 1 base and J by 9 bases, and 18 bases separated the two germline ends. The CDR3 sequence is 15 residues long. The V gene's germline CDR1 is SEHNR and CDR2 FQNEAQ (reference sequence). The CDR3 sequence is CASSLVTRGVSQAFF. The CDR3 nucleotides read TGTGCCAGCAGCTTAGTCACCAGGGGCGTCAGTCAAGCTTTCTTT. Together with reference TRBV7-9 and TRBJ1-1, the CDR3 gives the full variable domain: DTGVSQNPRHKITKRGQNVTFRCDPISEHNRLYWYRQTLGQGPEFLTYFQNEAQLEKSRLLSDRFSAERPKGSFSTLEIQRTEQGDSAMYLCASSLVTRGVSQAFFGQGTRLTVV.

This clone was counted a single time. This chain uses TRBV6-5 with TRBJ1-5; D is ambiguous. CDR3 length equals 15 residues. V gave up 0 bases and J gave up 6 bases, with 12 bases separating them. Germline CDR1 is MNHEY and CDR2 is SVGAGI. CDR3 in amino acids: CASSYSIDRGQPQHF. CDR3 DNA: TGTGCCAGCAGTTACTCGATAGACCGGGGTCAGCCCCAGCATTTT.

The chain has TRBV4-3 and TRBJ2-2, with a weak D call TRBD1 (5 bases). The V end was cut by 2 bases, the J end by 5 bases, with 15 bases between. Germline V gene data show CDR1 as LGHNA and CDR2 as YSLEER. The CDR3 runs to 16 residues. The CDR3 nucleotides read TGCGCCAGCAGCCAAATGTCAGGGCTGGGAACCGGGGAGCTGTTTTTT. Translating it yields CASSQMSGLGTGELFF.

The rearrangement links TRBV11-2 to TRBJ1-1; D is undetermined. CDR3 length equals 11 residues. Germline V gene lookup returns CDR1 SGHAT and CDR2 FQNNGV. Trimming removed 5 bases at V and 11 bases at J, with 12 bases between. CDR3 nucleotide sequence: TGTGCCAGCAGCCGCATCATGGAGGCTTTCTTT. The encoded protein is CASSRIMEAFF.